This TCR beta chain came from a study of long-term antiretroviral therapy in people with HIV. Study conclusions and caveats: In HIV, the repertoires covered a tighter span of CDR3 lengths than in controls.

Note on this clone: Antigen unknown.

Assay version v3.0 of immunoSEQ was used, and it was run at survey level. Sequenced by immunoSEQ multiplex PCR; TCRdb stores in-frame clones only, minus some. Here the sample spans about 22,000 clones, about 86% being singletons. The source was unsorted PBMCs, collected 1.3 years after starting antiretroviral therapy. The TCR originated in a man in his 60s with HIV.

The CDR3 nucleotides read TGCGCCAGCAGCCCCCAAGACAGGGCATTTACAGATACGCAGTATTTT. Translation: CASSPQDRAFTDTQYF. The chain has TRBV5-1 and TRBJ2-3, with 7 bases fitting TRBD1. The ends lost 4 bases at V and 3 bases at J; junction bases unmatched: 11. Germline V gene sequence: CDR1 SGHRS, CDR2 YFSETQ. The CDR3 is 16 amino acids. Together with reference TRBV5-1 and TRBJ2-3, the CDR3 gives the full variable domain: KAGVTQTPRYLIKTRGQQVTLSCSPISGHRSVSWYQQTPGQGLQFLFEYFSETQRNKGNFPGRFSGRQFSNSRSEMNVSTLELGDSALYLCASSPQDRAFTDTQYFGPGTRLTVL.